Described below is a single T cell receptor (beta chain) sequence and its context. This entry is derived from a study of blood T cell repertoires in COVID-19. V was clipped by 5 bases and J by 1 base, with 8 bases between them. CDR1 is MNHEY and CDR2 is SMNVEV in the germline V gene (reference sequence). The length of the CDR3 is 13 residues. Generated by immunoSEQ multiplex PCR, the TCRdb table keeps only in-frame clones and is missing some. The sample has 100,000 to 150,000 clones, approximately 74% seen once; the top ten hold less than 6.5%. The sequence was obtained from a man in his sixties with acute or convalescent COVID-19. The sequencing sample was made of peripheral blood. V and J are TRBV27 and TRBJ1-1; D perhaps matches TRBD1 (5 bases). CDR3 in amino acids: CASSKTANTEAFF. In nucleotides, the CDR3 is TGTGCCAGCAGTAAGACAGCGAACACTGAAGCTTTCTTT.